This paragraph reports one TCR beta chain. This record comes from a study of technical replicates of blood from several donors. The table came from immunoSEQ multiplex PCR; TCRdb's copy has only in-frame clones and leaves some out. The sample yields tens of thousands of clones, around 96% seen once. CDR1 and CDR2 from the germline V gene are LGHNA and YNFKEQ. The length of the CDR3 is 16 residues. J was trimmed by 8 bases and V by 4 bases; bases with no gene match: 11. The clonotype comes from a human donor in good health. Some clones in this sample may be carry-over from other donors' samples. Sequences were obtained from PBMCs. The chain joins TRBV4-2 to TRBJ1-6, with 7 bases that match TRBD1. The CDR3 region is CASSLQVGTADSPLHF. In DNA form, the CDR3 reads TGTGCCAGCAGCCTCCAAGTAGGGACAGCAGATTCACCCCTCCACTTT.